Presented here are 4 T cell receptor beta chains from one specimen sequenced in a study of T cells in Graves' hyperthyroidism and ophthalmopathy. Regions amplified from RNA transcripts were the TCR beta CDR3 regions. The HTBI primer set served for first-round RT-PCR of the TCR CDR3. TCRdb re-analysed the multiplex PCR reads in MiXCR, keeping a single row per CDR3 protein. This sample has over 500,000 distinct CDR3 sequences, with about 45% found just once. The specimen was peripheral blood or thyroid tissue (not recorded which). These receptor sequences come from an adult woman with Graves' disease, either hyperthyroidism or ophthalmopathy (not recorded which).

J is TRBJ1-3 and V is TRBV2, with TRBD1 matching over 10 bases. The germline V gene encodes CDR1 SNHLY and CDR2 FYNNEI. V trimming: 0 bases; J trimming: 4 bases; junction bases outside the gene matches: 12. The CDR3 runs to 19 residues. The CDR3 loop is CASSEAALWGQGMGNTIYF. CDR3 nucleotides: TGTGCCAGCAGTGAAGCGGCCCTCTGGGGACAGGGGATGGGAAACACCATATATTTT.

The chain couples TRBV11-2 to TRBJ1-2; TRBD1 aligns across 9 bases. Germline lookup yields CDR1 SGHAT and CDR2 FQNNGV. This CDR3 has 18 amino acids. Trimming at V came to 4 bases and at J to 7 bases, leaving 19 bases not matched to a gene. The CDR3 bases are TGTGCCAGCAGCTCTAGGGATTCTGCGGGGACAGGGTTTTCTGGCTACACCTTC. It is translated as CASSSRDSAGTGFSGYTF.

This clonotype has only a few counts. The V gene is TRBV7-2, the J gene TRBJ1-2, with TRBD1 identical over 9 bases. The CDR3 contains 14 residues. Per germline, CDR1 SGHTA and CDR2 FQGNSA. Losses at the gene ends were 1 base for V and 8 bases for J; bases not matched to a gene: 5. Written as DNA, the CDR3 is TGTGCCAGCAGCTTAGTCACGGGACAGGGAGGCTACACCTTC. Its translation: CASSLVTGQGGYTF.

This clonotype came up many times. The V gene is TRBV12-3 or TRBV12-4, the J gene TRBJ1-3; D remains ambiguous. The V end was cut by 5 bases, the J end by 4 bases, with 6 bases between. This CDR3 region has 12 residues. The CDR3 reads CASSRGGNTIYF. Here the CDR3 DNA reads TGTGCCAGCAGTCGTGGAGGAAACACCATATATTTT.